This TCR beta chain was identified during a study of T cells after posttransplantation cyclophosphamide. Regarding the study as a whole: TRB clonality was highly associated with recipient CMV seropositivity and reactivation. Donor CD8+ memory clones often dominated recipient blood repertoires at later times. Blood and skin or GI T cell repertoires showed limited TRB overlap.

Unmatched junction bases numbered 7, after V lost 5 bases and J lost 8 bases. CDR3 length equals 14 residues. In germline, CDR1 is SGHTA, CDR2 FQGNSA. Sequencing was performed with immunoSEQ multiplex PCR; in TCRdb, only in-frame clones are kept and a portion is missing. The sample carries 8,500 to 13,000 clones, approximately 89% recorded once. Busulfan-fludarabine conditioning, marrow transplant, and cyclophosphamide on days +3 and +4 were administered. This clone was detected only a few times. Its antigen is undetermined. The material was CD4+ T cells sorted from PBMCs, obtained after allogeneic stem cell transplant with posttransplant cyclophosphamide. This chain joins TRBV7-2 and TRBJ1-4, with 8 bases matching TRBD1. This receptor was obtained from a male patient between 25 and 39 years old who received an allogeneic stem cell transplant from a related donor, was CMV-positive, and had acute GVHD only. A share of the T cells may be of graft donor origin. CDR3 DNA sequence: TGTGCCAGCAGCCATGGACGGACAGGGGAAAAACTGTTTTTT. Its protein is CASSHGRTGEKLFF.